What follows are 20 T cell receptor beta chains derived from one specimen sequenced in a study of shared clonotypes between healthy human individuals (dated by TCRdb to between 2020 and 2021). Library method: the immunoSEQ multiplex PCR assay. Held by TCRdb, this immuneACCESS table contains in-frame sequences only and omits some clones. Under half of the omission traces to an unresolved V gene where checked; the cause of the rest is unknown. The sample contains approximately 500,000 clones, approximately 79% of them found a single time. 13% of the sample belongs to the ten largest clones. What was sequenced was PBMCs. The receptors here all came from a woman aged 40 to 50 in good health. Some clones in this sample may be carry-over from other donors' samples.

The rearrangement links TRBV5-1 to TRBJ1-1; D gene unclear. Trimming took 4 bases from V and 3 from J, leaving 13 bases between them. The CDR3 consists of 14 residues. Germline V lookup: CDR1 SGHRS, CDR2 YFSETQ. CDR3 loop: CASSRTTWDTEAFF. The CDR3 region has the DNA TGCGCCAGCAGCCGGACCACCTGGGACACTGAAGCTTTCTTT.

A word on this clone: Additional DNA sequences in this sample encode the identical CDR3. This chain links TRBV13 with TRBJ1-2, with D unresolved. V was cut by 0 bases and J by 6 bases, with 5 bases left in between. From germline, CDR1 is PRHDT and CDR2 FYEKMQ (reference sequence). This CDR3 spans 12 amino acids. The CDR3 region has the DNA TGTGCCAGCAGCTTAGGTACAGATGGCTACACCTTC. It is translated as CASSLGTDGYTF.

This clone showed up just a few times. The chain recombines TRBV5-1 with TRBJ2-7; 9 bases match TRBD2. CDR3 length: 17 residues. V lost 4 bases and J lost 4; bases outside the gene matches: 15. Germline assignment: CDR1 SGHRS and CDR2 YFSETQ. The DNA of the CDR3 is TGCGCCAGCAGCCCTCTTTTGTCAGAGCTAGCGGGATACGAGCAGTACTTC. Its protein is CASSPLLSELAGYEQYF.

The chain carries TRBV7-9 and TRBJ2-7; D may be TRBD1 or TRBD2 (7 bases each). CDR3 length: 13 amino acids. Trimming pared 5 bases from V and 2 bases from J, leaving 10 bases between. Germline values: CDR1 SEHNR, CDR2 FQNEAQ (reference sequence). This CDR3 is CASSQGGTYEQYF. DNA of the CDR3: TGTGCCAGCAGCCAGGGGGGGACCTACGAGCAGTACTTC.

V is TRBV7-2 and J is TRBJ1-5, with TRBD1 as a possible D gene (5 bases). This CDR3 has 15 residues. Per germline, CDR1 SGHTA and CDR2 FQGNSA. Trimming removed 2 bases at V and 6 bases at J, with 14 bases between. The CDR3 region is CASSLLGGSGQPQHF. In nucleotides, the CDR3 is TGTGCCAGCAGCTTACTCGGGGGTAGTGGTCAGCCCCAGCATTTT.

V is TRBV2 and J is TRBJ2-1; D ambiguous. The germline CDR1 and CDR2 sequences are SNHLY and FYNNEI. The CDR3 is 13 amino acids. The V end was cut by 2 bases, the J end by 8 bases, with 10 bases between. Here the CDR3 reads CASSERFQYEQFF. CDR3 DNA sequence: TGTGCCAGCAGTGAAAGGTTTCAGTATGAGCAGTTCTTC. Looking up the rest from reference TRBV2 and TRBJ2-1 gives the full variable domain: EPEVTQTPSHQVTQMGQEVILRCVPISNHLYFYWYRQILGQKVEFLVSFYNNEISEKSEIFDDQFSVERPDGSNFTLKIRSTKLEDSAMYFCASSERFQYEQFFGPGTRLTVL.

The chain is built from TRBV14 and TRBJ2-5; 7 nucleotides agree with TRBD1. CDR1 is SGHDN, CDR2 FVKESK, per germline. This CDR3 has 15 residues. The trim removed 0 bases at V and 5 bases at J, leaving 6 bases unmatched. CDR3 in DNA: TGTGCCAGCAGCCAAGATCGCAGGGGGTGGGAGACCCAGTACTTC. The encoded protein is CASSQDRRGWETQYF.

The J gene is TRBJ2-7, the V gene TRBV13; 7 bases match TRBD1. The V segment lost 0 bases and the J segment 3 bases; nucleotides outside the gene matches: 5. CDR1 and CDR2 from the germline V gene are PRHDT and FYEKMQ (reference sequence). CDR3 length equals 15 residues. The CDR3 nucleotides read TGTGCCAGCAGCTTAGGCCTTTCAGGGGGCTACGAGCAGTACTTC. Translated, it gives CASSLGLSGGYEQYF.

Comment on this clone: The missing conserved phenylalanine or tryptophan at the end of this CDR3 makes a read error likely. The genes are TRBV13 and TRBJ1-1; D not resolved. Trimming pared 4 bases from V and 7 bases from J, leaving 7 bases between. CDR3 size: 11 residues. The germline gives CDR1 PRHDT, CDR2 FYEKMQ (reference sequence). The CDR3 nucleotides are TGTGCCAGCAGCTCCCGGATTGAAGCTTTCTCT. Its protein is CASSSRIEAFS.

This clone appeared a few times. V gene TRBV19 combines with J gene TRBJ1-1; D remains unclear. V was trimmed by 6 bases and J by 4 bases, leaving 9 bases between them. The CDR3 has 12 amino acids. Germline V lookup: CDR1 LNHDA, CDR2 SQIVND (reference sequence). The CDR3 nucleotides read TGTGCCAGTAGCTATGAGAGCACTGAAGCTTTCTTT. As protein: CASSYESTEAFF.

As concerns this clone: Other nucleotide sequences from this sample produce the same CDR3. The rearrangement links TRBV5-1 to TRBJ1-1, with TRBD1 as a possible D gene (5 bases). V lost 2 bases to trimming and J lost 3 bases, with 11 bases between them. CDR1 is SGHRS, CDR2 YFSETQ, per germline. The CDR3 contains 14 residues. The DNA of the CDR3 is TGCGCCAGCAGCTTAACCCTGGGGGACACTGAAGCTTTCTTT. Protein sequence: CASSLTLGDTEAFF.

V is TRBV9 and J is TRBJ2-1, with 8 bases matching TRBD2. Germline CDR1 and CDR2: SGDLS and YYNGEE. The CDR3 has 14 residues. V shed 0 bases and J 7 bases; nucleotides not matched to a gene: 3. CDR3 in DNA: TGTGCCAGCAGCGTAGCGGGAGGGTGGAATGAGCAGTTCTTC. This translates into CASSVAGGWNEQFF.

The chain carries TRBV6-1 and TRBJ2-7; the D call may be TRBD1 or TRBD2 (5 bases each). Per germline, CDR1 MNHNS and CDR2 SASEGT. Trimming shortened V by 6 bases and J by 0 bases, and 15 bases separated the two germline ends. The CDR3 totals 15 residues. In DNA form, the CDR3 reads TGTGCCAGCAGGAGTGACCGGGGACCCTCCTACGAGCAGTACTTC. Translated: CASRSDRGPSYEQYF.

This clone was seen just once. As DNA, the CDR3 is TGTGCCACACGGACAGGGGGGACTGAAGCTTTCTTT. Translated, it gives CATRTGGTEAFF. This chain joins TRBV6-5 and TRBJ1-1; 10 positions agree with TRBD1. This CDR3 is 12 amino acids long. Germline assignment: CDR1 MNHEY and CDR2 SVGAGI. The J segment lost 5 bases and the V segment lost 10 bases, leaving 4 bases of the junction unmatched.

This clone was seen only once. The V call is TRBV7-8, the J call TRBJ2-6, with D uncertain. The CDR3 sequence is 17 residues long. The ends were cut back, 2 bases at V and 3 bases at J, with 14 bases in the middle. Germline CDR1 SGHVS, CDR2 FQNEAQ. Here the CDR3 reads CASSLMAGFGGANVLTF. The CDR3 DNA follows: TGTGCCAGCAGCTTAATGGCAGGCTTTGGTGGGGCCAACGTCCTGACTTTC.

CDR3 region: CASSRGEGDYGYTF. CDR3 bases: TGTGCCAGTAGTAGAGGGGAAGGAGACTATGGCTACACCTTC. The chain is built from TRBV19 and TRBJ1-2; D is perhaps TRBD1 (5 bases). The germline V and J ends were trimmed by 4 bases and 3 bases, with 12 bases remaining between them. The length of the CDR3 is 14 residues. Germline V gene lookup returns CDR1 LNHDA and CDR2 SQIVND (reference sequence).

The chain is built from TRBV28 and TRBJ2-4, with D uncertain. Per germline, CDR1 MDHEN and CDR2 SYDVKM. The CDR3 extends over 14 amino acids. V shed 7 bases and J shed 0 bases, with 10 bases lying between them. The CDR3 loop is CASTQTLAKNIQYF. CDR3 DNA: TGTGCCAGCACTCAGACGCTAGCCAAAAACATTCAGTACTTC.

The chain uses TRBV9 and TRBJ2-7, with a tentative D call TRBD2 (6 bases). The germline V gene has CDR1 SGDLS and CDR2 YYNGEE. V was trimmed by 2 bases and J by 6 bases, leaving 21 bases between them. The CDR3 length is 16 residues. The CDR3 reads CASSVGPGLSRGEQYF. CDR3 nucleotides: TGTGCCAGCAGCGTGGGCCCGGGACTTAGCCGTGGCGAGCAGTACTTC.

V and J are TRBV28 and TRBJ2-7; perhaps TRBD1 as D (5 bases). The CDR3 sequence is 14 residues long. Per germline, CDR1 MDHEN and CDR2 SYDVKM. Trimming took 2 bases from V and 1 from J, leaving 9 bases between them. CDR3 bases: TGTGCCAGCAGTTTAACAGGCAAATCCTACGAGCAGTACTTC. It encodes CASSLTGKSYEQYF.

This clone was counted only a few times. DNA of the CDR3: TGTGCCACCAACTACAGGGGAGGCTACACCTTC. Protein: CATNYRGGYTF. The chain uses TRBV2 and TRBJ1-2; 7 bases line up with TRBD1. V lost 10 bases to trimming and J lost 8 bases; unmatched junction nucleotides: 7. Germline loops: CDR1 SNHLY, CDR2 FYNNEI. The CDR3 is 11 amino acids.